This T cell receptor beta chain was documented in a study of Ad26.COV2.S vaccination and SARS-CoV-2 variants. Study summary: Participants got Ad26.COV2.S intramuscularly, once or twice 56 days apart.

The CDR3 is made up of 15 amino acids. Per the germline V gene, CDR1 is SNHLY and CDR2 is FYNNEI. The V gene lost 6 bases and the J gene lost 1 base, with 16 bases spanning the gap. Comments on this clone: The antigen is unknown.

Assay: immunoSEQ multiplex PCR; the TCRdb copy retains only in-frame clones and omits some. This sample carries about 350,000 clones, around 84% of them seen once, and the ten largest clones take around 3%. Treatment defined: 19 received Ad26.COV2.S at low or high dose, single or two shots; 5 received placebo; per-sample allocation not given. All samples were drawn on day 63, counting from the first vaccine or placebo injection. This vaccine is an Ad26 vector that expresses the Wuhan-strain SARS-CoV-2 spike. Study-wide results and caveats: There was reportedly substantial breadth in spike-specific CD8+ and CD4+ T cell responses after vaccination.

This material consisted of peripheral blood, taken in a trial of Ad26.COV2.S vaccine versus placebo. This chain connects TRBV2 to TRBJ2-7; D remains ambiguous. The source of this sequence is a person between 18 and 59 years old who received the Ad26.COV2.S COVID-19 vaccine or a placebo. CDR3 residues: CASRLRKYDSYEQYF. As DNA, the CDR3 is TGTGCCAGCAGGCTAAGAAAGTATGATTCCTACGAGCAGTACTTC.